The rows below give T cell receptor beta chains drawn from one sample of a study of cytomegalovirus exposure and HLA in healthy donors. The table came from immunoSEQ multiplex PCR; TCRdb's copy has only in-frame clones and leaves some out. The table has roughly 150,000 clones, almost 80% seen once. Sequencing used PBMCs. These receptors originate from a male donor in good health and CMV-seronegative. CDR3s include the opening cysteine and the closing phenylalanine or tryptophan.

TRBV11-1	TRBJ1-2	CASSPDRDYGYTF
TRBV29-1	TRBJ2-3	CSVPTSSRTDTQYF
TRBV9	TRBJ2-1	CASSVVVAGEGEQFF
TRBV4-1	TRBJ1-5	CASSQGGDRHF
TRBV7-9	TRBJ1-1	CASSAAGYTEAFF
TRBV18	TRBJ2-2	CASSLGSNTGELFF
TRBV7-3	TRBJ2-3	CASSSAGSTDTQYF
TRBV28	TRBJ2-7	CASSQNNYEQYF
TRBV30	TRBJ1-1	CAWSRVFLNTEAFF
TRBV5-6	TRBJ2-1	CASSLGLATAENEQFF
TRBV7-9	TRBJ2-5	CASSPQDRGWKETQYF
TRBV12-1	TRBJ2-2	CASISGELFF
TRBV11-1	TRBJ2-5	CASSLDREQYF
TRBV18	TRBJ2-7	CASSTTGGTYEQYF
TRBV27	TRBJ1-1	CASSARQGITEAFF
TRBV5-1	TRBJ2-5	CASSFPSGGLGETQYF